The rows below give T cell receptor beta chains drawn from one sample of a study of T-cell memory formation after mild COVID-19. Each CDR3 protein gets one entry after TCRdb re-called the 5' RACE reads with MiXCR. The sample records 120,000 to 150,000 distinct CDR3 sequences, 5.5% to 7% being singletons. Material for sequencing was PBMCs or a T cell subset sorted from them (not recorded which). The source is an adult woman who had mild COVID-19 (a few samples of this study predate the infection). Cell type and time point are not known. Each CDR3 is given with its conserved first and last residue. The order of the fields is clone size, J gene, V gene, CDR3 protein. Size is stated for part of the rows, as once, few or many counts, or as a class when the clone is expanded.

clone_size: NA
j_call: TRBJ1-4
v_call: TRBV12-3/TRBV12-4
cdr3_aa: CASSSTGFNEKLFF

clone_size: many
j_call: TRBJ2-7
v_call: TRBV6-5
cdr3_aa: CASSYSASGSYEQYF

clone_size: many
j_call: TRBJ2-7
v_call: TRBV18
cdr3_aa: CASSPSQGISYEQYF

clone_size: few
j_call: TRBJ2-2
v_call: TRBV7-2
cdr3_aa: CASSLGRSQTGELFF

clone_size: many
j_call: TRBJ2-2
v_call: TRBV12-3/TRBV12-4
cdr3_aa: CASSLGGKDVGELFF

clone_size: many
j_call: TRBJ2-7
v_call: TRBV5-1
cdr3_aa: CASRSRSHEQYF

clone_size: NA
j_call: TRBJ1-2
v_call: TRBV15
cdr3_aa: CATSRGTGSNGYTF

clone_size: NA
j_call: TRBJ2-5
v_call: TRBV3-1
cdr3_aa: CASSQGLERMYQETQYF

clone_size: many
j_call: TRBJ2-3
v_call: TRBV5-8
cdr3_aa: CASSLYGGSTDTQYF

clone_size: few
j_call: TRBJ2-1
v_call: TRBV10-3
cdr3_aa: CAIRPGLAGGPSSSYNEQFF

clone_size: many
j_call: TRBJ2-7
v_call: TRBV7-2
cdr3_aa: CASSLDRAIYEQYF

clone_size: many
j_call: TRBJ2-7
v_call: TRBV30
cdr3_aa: CAWGLSRGYEQYF

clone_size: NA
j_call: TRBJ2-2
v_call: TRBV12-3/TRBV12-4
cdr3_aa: CASRRTSGGTGELFF

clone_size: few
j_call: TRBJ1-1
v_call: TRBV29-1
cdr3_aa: CSVVRRMNTEAFF

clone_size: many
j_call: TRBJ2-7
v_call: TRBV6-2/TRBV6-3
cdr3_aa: CASSYFDRGYEQYF

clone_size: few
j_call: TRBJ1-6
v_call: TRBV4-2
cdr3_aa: CASSRGNTGQGRNSPLHF

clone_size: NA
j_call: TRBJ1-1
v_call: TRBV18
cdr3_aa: CASLPQGLNTEAFF

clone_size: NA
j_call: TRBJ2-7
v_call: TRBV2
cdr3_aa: CASSEWGGTYEQYF

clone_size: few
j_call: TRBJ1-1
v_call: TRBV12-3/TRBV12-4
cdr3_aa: CASSSRAEAFF

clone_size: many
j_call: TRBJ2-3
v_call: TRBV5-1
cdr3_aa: CASSLDASADTQYF

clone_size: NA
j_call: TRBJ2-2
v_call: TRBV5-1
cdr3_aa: CASSPTRTSDTGELFF

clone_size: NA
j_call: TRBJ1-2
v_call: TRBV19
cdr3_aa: CASSILGQFNAKNLGLHGYTF

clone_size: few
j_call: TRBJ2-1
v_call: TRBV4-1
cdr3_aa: CASSHPEGLNEQFF

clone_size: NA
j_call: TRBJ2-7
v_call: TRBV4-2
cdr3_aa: CASSQDSGQQVYEQYF

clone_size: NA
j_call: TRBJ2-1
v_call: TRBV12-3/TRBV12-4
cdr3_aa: CASSLYSTRAGHNEQFF

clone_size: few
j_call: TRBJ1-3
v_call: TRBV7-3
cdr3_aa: CASSLGQRASGNTIYF

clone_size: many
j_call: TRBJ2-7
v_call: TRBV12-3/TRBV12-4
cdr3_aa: CASRLAGALGEQYF

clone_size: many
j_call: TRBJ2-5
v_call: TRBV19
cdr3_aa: CASSETGTSGETQYF